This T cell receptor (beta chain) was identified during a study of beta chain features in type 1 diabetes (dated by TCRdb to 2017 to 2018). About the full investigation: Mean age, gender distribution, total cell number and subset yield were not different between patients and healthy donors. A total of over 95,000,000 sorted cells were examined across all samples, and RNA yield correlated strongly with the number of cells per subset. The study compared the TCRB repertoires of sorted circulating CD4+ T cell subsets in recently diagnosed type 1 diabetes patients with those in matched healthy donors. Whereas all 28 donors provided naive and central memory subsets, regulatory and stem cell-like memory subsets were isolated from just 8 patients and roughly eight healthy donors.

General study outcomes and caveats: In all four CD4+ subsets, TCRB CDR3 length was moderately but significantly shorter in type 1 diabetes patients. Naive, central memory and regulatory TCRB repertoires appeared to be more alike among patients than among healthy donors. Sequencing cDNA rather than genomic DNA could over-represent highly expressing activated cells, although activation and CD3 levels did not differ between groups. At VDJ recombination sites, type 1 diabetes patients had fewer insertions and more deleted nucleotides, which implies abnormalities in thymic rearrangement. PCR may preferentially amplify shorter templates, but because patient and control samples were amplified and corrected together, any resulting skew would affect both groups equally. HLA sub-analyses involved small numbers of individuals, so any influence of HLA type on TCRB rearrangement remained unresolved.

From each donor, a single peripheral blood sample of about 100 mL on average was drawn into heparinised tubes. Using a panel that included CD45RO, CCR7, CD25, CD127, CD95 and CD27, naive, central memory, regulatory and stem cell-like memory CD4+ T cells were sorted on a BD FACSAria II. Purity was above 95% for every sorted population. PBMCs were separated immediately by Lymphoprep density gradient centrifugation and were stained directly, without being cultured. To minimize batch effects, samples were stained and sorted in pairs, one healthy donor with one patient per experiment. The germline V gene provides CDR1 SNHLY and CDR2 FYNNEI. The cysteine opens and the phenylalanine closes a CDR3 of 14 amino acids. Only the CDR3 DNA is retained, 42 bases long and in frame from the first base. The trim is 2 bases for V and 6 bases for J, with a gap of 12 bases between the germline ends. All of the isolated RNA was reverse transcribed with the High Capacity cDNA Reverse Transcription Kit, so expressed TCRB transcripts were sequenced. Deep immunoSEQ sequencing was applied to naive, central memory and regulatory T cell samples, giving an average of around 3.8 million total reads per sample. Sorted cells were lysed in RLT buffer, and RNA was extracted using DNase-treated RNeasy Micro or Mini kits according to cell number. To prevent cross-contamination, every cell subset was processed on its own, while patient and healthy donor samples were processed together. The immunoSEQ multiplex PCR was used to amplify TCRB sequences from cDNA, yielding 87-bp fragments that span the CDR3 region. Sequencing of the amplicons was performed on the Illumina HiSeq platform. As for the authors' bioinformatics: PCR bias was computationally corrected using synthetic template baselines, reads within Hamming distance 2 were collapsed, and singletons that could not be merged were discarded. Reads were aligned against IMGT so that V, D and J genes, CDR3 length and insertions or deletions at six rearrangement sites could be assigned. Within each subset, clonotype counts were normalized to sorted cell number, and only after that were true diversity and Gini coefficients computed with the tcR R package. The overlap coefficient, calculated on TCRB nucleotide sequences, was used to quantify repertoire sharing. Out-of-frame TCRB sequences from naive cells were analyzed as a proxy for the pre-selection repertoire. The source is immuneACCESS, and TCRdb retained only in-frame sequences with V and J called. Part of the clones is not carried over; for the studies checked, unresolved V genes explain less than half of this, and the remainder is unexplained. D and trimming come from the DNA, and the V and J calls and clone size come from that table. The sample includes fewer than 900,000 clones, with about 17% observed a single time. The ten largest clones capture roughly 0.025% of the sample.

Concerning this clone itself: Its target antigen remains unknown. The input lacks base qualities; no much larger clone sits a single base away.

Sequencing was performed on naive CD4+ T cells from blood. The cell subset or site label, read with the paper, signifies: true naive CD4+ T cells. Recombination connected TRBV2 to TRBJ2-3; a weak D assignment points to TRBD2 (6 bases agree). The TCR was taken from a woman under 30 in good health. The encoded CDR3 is CASSESTSIDTQYF. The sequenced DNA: TGTGCCAGCAGTGAATCCACTAGCATCGATACGCAGTATTTT.